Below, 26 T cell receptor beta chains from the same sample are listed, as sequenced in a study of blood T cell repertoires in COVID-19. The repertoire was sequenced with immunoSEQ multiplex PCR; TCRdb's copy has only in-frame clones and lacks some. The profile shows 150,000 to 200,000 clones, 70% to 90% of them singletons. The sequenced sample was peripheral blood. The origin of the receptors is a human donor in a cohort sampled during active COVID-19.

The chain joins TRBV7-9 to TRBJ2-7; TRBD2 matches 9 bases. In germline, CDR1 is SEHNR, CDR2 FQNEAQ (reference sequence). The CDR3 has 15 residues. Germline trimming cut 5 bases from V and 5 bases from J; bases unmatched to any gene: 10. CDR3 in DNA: TGTGCCAGCAGCCCCGCCGCAGCGGGAGGCCACGAGCAGTACTTC. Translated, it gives CASSPAAAGGHEQYF.

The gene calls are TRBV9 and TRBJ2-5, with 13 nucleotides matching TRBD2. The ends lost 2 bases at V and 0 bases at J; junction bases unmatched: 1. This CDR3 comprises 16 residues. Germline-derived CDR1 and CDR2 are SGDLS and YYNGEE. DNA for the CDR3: TGTGCCAGCAGCGTGGGACTAGCGGGGCACCAAGAGACCCAGTACTTC. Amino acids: CASSVGLAGHQETQYF. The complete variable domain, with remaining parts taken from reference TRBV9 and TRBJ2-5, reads DSGVTQTPKHLITATGQRVTLRCSPRSGDLSVYWYQQSLDQGLQFLIQYYNGEERAKGNILERFSAQQFPDLHSELNLSSLELGDSALYFCASSVGLAGHQETQYFGPGTRLLVL.

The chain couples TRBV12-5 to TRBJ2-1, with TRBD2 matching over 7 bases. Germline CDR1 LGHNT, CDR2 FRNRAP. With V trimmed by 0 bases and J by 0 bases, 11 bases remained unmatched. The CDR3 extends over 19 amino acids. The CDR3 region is CASGLVPLTSRSSYNEQFF. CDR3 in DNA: TGTGCTAGTGGTTTGGTACCATTGACTAGCCGGAGCTCCTACAATGAGCAGTTCTTC. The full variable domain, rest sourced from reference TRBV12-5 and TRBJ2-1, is DARVTQTPRHKVTEMGQEVTMRCQPILGHNTVFWYRQTMMQGLELLAYFRNRAPLDDSGMPKDRFSAEMPDATLATLKIQPSEPRDSAVYFCASGLVPLTSRSSYNEQFFGPGTRLTVL.

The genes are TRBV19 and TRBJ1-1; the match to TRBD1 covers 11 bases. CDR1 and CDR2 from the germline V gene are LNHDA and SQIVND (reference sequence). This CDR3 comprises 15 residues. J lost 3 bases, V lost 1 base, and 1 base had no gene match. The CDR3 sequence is CASSIGGQGDTEAFF. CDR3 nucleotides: TGTGCCAGTAGTATAGGGGGACAGGGGGACACTGAAGCTTTCTTT.

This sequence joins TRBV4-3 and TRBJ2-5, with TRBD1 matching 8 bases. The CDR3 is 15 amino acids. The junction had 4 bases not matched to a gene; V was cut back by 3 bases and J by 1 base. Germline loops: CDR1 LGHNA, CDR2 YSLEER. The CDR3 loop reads CASSQVDRGQETQYF. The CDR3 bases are TGCGCCAGCAGCCAGGTCGACAGGGGCCAAGAGACCCAGTACTTC.

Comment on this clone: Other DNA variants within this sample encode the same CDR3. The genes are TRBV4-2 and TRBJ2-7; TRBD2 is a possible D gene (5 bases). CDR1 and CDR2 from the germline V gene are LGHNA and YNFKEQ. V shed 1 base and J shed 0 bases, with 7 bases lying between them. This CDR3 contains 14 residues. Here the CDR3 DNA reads TGTGCCAGCAGCCAAGCTGGAGGCTCCTACGAGCAGTACTTC. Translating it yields CASSQAGGSYEQYF.

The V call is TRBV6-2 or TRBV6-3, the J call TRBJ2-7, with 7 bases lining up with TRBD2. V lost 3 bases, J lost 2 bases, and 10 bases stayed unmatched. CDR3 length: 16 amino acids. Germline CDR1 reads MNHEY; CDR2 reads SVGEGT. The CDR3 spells CASSYGAPGLTYEQYF. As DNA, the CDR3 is TGTGCCAGCAGTTATGGCGCCCCGGGACTAACCTACGAGCAGTACTTC.

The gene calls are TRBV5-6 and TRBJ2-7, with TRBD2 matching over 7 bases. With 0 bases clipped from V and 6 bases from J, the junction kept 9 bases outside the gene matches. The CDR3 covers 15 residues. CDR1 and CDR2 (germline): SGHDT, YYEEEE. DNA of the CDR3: TGTGCCAGCAGCTTGGTGGGGGGGAAGGCGGCCGAGCAGTACTTC. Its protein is CASSLVGGKAAEQYF.

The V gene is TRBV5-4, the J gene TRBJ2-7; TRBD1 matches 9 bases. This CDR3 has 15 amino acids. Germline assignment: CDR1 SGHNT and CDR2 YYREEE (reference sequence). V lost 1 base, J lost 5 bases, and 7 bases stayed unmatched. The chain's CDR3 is CASSLTGTGSDEQYF. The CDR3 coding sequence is TGTGCCAGCAGCTTGACCGGGACAGGGAGCGACGAGCAGTACTTC.

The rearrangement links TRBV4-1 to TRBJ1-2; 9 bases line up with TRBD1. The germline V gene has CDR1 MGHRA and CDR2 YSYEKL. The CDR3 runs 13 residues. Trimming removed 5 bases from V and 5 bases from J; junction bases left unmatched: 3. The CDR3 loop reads CASSTGGAYGYTF. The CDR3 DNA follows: TGCGCCAGCAGCACAGGGGGCGCATATGGCTACACCTTC.

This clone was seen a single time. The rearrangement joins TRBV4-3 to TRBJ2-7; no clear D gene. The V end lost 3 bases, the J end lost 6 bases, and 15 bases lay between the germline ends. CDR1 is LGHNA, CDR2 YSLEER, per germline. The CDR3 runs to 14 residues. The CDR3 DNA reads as TGCGCCAGCAGCCATTCTGTCGCGAGGCCCGAGCAGTACTTC. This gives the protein CASSHSVARPEQYF.

The CDR3: CASNLRGDTDTQYF. As DNA, the CDR3 is TGTGCCAGCAACTTGCGGGGTGACACAGATACGCAGTATTTT. This rearrangement joins TRBV2 to TRBJ2-3, with a possible D match to TRBD2 (6 bases). Trimming removed 7 bases at V and 2 bases at J, with 13 bases between. Germline-derived CDR1 and CDR2 are SNHLY and FYNNEI. The length of the CDR3 is 14 residues.

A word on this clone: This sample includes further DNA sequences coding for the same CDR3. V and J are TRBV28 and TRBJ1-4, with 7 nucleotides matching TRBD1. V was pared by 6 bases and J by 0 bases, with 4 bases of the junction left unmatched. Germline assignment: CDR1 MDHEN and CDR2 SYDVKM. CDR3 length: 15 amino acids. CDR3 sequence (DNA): TGTGCCAGCAGCAGACAGGGAACAACTAATGAAAAACTGTTTTTT. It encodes CASSRQGTTNEKLFF.

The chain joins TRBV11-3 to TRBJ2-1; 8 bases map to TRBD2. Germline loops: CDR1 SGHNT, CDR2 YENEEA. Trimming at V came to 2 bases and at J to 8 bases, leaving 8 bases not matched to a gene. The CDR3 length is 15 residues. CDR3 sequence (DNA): TGTGCCAGCAGCTTAACGGGAGGGGATCCGGATGAGCAGTTCTTC. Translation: CASSLTGGDPDEQFF.

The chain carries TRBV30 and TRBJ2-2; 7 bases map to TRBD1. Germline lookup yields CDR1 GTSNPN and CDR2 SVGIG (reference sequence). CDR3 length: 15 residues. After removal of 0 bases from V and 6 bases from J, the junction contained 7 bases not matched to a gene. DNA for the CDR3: TGTGCCTGGAGTGTACTCGACAGGGTGGCCGGGGAGCTGTTTTTT. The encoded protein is CAWSVLDRVAGELFF.

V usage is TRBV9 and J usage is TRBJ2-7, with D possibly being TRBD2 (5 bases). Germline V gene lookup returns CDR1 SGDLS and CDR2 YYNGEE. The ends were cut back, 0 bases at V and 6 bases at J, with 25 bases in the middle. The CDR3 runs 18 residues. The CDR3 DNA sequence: TGTGCCAGCAGCGTAGAGGCCGCTAGTTTAGCCCTCGAGGGCGAGCAGTACTTC. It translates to CASSVEAASLALEGEQYF.

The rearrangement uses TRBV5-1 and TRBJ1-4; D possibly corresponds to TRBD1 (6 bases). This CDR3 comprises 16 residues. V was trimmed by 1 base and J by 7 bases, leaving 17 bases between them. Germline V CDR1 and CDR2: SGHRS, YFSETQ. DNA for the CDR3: TGCGCCAGCAGCTTGCTCGTGGGGGCTGTAGTTGAAAAACTGTTTTTT. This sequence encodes CASSLLVGAVVEKLFF.

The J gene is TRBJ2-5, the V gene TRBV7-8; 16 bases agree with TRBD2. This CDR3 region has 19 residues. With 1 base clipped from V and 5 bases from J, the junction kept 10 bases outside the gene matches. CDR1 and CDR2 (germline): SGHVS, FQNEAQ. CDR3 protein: CASSLVGLAGGRADETQYF. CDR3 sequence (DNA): TGTGCCAGCAGCTTAGTGGGACTAGCGGGGGGGCGTGCTGATGAGACCCAGTACTTC. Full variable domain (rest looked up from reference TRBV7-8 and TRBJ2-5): GAGVSQSPRYKVAKRGQDVALRCDPISGHVSLFWYQQALGQGPEFLTYFQNEAQLDKSGLPSDRFFAERPEGSVSTLKIQRTQQEDSAVYLCASSLVGLAGGRADETQYFGPGTRLLVL.

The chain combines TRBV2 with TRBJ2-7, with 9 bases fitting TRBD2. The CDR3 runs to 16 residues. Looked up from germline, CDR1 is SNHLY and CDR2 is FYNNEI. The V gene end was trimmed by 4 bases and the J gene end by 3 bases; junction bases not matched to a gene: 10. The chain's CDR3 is CASSAIGTSRNYEQYF. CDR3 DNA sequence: TGTGCCAGCAGTGCAATAGGGACTAGCAGAAACTACGAGCAGTACTTC.

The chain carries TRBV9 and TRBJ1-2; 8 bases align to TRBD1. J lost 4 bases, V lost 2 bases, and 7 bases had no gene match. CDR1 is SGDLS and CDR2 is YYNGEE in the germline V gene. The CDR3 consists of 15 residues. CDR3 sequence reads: CASSVGQGGAYGYTF. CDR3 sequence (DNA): TGTGCCAGCAGCGTTGGACAGGGAGGCGCCTATGGCTACACCTTC.

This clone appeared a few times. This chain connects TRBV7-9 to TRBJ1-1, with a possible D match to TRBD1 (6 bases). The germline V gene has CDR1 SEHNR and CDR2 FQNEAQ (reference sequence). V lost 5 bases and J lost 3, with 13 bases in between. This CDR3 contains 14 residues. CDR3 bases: TGTGCCAGCAGCCTATCAGGGGTCGACACTGAAGCTTTCTTT. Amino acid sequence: CASSLSGVDTEAFF.

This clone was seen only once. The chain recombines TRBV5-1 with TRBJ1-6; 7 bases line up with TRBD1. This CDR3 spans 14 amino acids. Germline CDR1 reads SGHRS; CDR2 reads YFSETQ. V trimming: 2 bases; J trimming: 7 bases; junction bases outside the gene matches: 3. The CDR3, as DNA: TGCGCCAGCAGCTTACAGGGGTCCAATTCACCCCTCCACTTT. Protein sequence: CASSLQGSNSPLHF.

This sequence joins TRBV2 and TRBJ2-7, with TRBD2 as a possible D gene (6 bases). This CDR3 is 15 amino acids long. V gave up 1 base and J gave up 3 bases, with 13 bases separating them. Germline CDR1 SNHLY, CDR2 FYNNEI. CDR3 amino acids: CASSEDGGRFYEQYF. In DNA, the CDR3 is TGTGCCAGCAGTGAAGACGGAGGGAGGTTCTACGAGCAGTACTTC.

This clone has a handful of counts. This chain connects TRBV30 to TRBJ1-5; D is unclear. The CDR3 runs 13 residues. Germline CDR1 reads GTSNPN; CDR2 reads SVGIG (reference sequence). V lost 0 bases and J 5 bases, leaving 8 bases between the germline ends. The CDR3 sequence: CAWSVSRDQPQHF. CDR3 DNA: TGTGCCTGGAGTGTATCACGGGATCAGCCCCAGCATTTT.

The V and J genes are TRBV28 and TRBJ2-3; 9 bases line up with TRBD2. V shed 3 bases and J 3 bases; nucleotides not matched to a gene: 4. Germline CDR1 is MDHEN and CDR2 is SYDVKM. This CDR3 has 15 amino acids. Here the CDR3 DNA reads TGTGCCAGCAGTTTCGGGGCGGGAGGGACAGATACGCAGTATTTT. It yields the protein CASSFGAGGTDTQYF.

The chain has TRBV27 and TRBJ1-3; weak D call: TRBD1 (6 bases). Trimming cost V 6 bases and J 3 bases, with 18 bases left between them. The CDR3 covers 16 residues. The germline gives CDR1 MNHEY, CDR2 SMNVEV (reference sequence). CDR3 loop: CASRQLGQTGGNTIYF. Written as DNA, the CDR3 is TGTGCCAGCAGGCAGCTAGGACAGACGGGTGGAAACACCATATATTTT.